The present entry profiles one TCR beta chain with its context. The data are from a study of blood T cell repertoires in COVID-19. On the study more broadly: T cells, B-cell-depleted T cells, or PBMCs supplied cDNA or gDNA.

CDR1 and CDR2 from the germline V gene are MNHEY and SVGAGI. J lost 5 bases, V lost 2 bases, and 4 bases had no gene match. The CDR3 covers 15 residues. Method: immunoSEQ multiplex PCR; TCRdb's copy keeps in-frame clones and lacks some. The sample yields hundreds of thousands of clones, 70% to 90% seen once. The sequenced sample consisted of peripheral blood. The chain links TRBV6-5 to TRBJ1-5; TRBD1 aligns across 9 bases. This sequence was found in a woman in her twenties or thirties with active or convalescent COVID-19. This CDR3 is CASSYPGQGDQPQHF. In DNA, the CDR3 is TGTGCCAGCAGTTACCCGGGACAGGGCGATCAGCCCCAGCATTTT.